Below are 10 T cell receptor beta chains sequenced from a single sample in a study of blood T cell repertoires in COVID-19. The repertoire was sequenced with immunoSEQ multiplex PCR; TCRdb's copy has only in-frame clones and lacks some. The sample has around 300,000 clones, around nine tenths seen once. The material sequenced was PBMCs or T cells enriched from blood (not recorded which). All receptors come from a woman between 18 and 29 years old who had recovered from COVID-19.

In nucleotides, the CDR3 is TGTGCCAGCAGCCGGGGCGGGAGGGCCTTCTACGAGCAGTACTTC. Its translation is CASSRGGRAFYEQYF. V is TRBV27 and J is TRBJ2-7; TRBD2 agrees at 9 bases. The trim removed 6 bases at V and 3 bases at J, leaving 9 bases unmatched. CDR1 MNHEY and CDR2 SMNVEV come from the germline V gene (reference sequence). CDR3 length equals 15 residues.

This clone is a singleton in its sample. The CDR3 sequence is CASSLSPRGEFTYNEQFF. The CDR3 DNA reads as TGTGCCAGCAGCTTAAGTCCCCGCGGGGAATTCACGTACAATGAGCAGTTCTTC. The chain couples TRBV7-2 to TRBJ2-1; D might be TRBD2 (6 bases). From germline, CDR1 is SGHTA and CDR2 FQGNSA. The V gene lost 2 bases and the J gene lost 4 bases, with 21 bases spanning the gap. This CDR3 region has 18 residues.

The V and J genes are TRBV6-1 and TRBJ2-5; 7 bases fit TRBD1. Germline assignment: CDR1 MNHNS and CDR2 SASEGT. The length of the CDR3 is 15 residues. The V and J ends lost 2 bases and 2 bases, in that order; junction bases with no gene match: 5. The DNA for the CDR3 is TGTGCCAGCAGTGAACAGGCAGGGGGTCAAGAGACCCAGTACTTC. Translating gives CASSEQAGGQETQYF.

The V call is TRBV19, the J call TRBJ2-7; the match to TRBD1 covers 9 bases. After removal of 1 base from V and 3 bases from J, the junction contained 4 bases not matched to a gene. Per germline, CDR1 LNHDA and CDR2 SQIVND (reference sequence). CDR3 length: 15 amino acids. The CDR3 protein is CASSIGPGQGYEQYF. The DNA of the CDR3 is TGTGCCAGTAGTATAGGCCCGGGACAGGGCTACGAGCAGTACTTC.

For the CDR3, the DNA is TGTGCCAGCGATCCTTCAGGCTATAGCAATCAGCCCCAGCATTTT. This gives the protein CASDPSGYSNQPQHF. The chain has TRBV28 and TRBJ1-5; D is uncertain. The V and J ends lost 8 bases and 0 bases respectively, with 14 bases between them. Germline values: CDR1 MDHEN, CDR2 SYDVKM. This CDR3 region has 15 residues.

The rearrangement joins TRBV2 to TRBJ1-1; D might be TRBD1 (5 bases). The length of the CDR3 is 15 residues. The V end lost 7 bases, the J end lost 4 bases, and 19 bases lay between the germline ends. CDR1 SNHLY and CDR2 FYNNEI come from the germline V gene. The CDR3 DNA reads as TGTGCCAGCACCATCCAGTGGTCGGGGGGCACTGAAGCTTTCTTT. Amino acid sequence: CASTIQWSGGTEAFF.

The chain has TRBV11-3 and TRBJ2-7, with 9 positions matching TRBD1. J gave up 1 base and V 4 bases, and 5 bases lay outside the gene matches. Germline V CDR1 and CDR2: SGHNT, YENEEA. The CDR3 is made up of 15 amino acids. CDR3: CASSSPGQGSYEQYF. The DNA of the CDR3 is TGTGCCAGCAGCTCACCGGGACAGGGATCCTACGAGCAGTACTTC.

The chain carries TRBV24-1 and TRBJ2-1; D not certain. Germline values: CDR1 KGHDR, CDR2 SFDVKD. The CDR3 is 15 residues long. V lost 5 bases, J lost 0 bases, and 10 bases lay in between. The DNA of the CDR3 is TGTGCCACCAGTGTTGGGCTACGCTCCTACAATGAGCAGTTCTTC. Translation gives CATSVGLRSYNEQFF.

The chain carries TRBV3-1 (or the pseudogene TRBV3-2) and TRBJ1-6, with 7 bases that match TRBD1. The CDR3 extends over 15 amino acids. CDR1 and CDR2 from the germline V gene are LGHDT and YNNKEL (reference sequence). V was clipped by 5 bases and J by 5 bases; unmatched bases: 6. The CDR3 DNA reads TGTGCCAGCAGCGCCCCGACAGGGAATAATTCACCCCTCCACTTT. This encodes CASSAPTGNNSPLHF.

CDR3: CASSASGTAKPISGANVLTF. CDR3 sequence (DNA): TGCGCCAGCAGCGCCTCCGGGACAGCCAAACCCATCTCTGGGGCCAACGTCCTGACTTTC. The chain joins TRBV5-1 to TRBJ2-6; TRBD1 matches at 7 bases. Per germline, CDR1 SGHRS and CDR2 YFSETQ. V lost 4 bases and J lost 0; bases outside the gene matches: 16. The CDR3 loop spans 20 amino acids.